The T cell receptor beta chain described here comes from a study of blood T cells in healthy people across ages. Next came a second PCR, run for about 7 to 12 cycles, which used a sample-barcoded 5' primer along with a J-beta primer mix. From the 5' RACE reads, TCRdb called clonotypes with MiXCR, one entry per CDR3 protein. In the table there are more than 900,000 distinct CDR3 sequences, about 27% of which are singletons. Germline CDR1 is LGHDT and CDR2 is YNNKEL (reference sequence). Trimming removed 4 bases at V and 4 bases at J, with 20 bases between. This CDR3 is 17 amino acids long. In addition, the sample was reused for a study of T cells of mothers and their children.

V and J are TRBV3-1 and TRBJ1-3; D might be TRBD1 (6 bases). The clonotype originates from a woman between 40 and 50 years old in good health. The material sequenced was blood. The CDR3 coding sequence is TGTGCCAGCAGCCGGACCACGCGGGCAGGGGCAGGAAACACCATATATTTT. It codes for CASSRTTRAGAGNTIYF.